Described below is a single T cell receptor beta chain sequence and its context. Antigen: not known. CDR3 length: 14 residues. In germline, CDR1 is MNHEY, CDR2 SVGAGI. V lost 10 bases, J lost 4 bases, and 17 bases lay in between. TCRdb's copy holds only in-frame clones and misses some; the assay was immunoSEQ multiplex PCR. The sample holds about 82,000 clones; roughly 88% are singletons and the top ten take around an eighth. The data stem from a study of T cell responses to AZD1222 COVID-19 vaccine. General study points: Among the donors, most were white British and more were female, and clonal diversity was possibly underestimated.

The source is an adult who received the AZD1222 COVID-19 vaccine. Material: peripheral blood, obtained 28 days after the second AZD1222 dose. This chain uses TRBV6-5 with TRBJ1-3; D gene uncertain. CDR3: CATTLGVSGNTIYF. CDR3 in DNA: TGTGCCACCACTCTCGGGGTCTCGGGAAACACCATATATTTT.